One sample yielded the 27 T cell receptor beta chains listed below, sequenced in a study of blood T cell repertoires in COVID-19 (dated by TCRdb to the early 2020s). The library relied on the immunoSEQ multiplex PCR assay. Entries here come from immuneACCESS through TCRdb and include only in-frame sequences with V and J called. Some clones fail to appear in such tables; in the studies checked, an unresolved V gene covers under half of the shortfall, and the cause of the remainder is unknown. This sample comprises about 330,000 clones, around 83% of them detected only once. The top ten clonotypes cover about 1.2% of the sample. Sequencing was performed on peripheral blood. The receptors stem from a woman in her 50s with acute or convalescent COVID-19.

This chain joins TRBV6-5 and TRBJ2-2; no clear D gene. The CDR3 length is 14 residues. Trimming shortened V by 6 bases and J by 4 bases, and 12 bases separated the two germline ends. Germline V CDR1 and CDR2: MNHEY, SVGAGI. The CDR3 sequence: CASSPTLTTGELFF. For the CDR3, the DNA is TGTGCCAGCAGCCCGACATTAACCACCGGGGAGCTGTTTTTT.

This sequence joins TRBV29-1 and TRBJ1-4; D is unclear. Germline values: CDR1 SQVTM, CDR2 ANQGSEA. The CDR3 runs 12 residues. Between the trimmed V and J ends, which lost 5 bases and 5 bases, there was a span of 9 bases. Here the CDR3 DNA reads TGCAGCGTTTCCGGGGAGAATGAAAAACTGTTTTTT. This encodes CSVSGENEKLFF.

The chain is built from TRBV6-1 and TRBJ1-3; D remains unclear. Deletions cut 1 base from V and 1 base from J, with 5 bases between. This CDR3 is 14 amino acids long. Germline values: CDR1 MNHNS, CDR2 SASEGT. CDR3 coding DNA: TGTGCCAGCAGTGAAGGGCAGTCTGGAAACACCATATATTTT. This codes for CASSEGQSGNTIYF.

The chain uses TRBV6-4 and TRBJ2-1; 8 nucleotides line up with TRBD2. This CDR3 contains 15 residues. Looked up from germline, CDR1 is MRHNA and CDR2 is SNTAGT. V was pared by 3 bases and J by 7 bases, with 8 bases of the junction left unmatched. The CDR3 loop is CASSELAEGDNEQFF. The CDR3 DNA follows: TGTGCCAGCAGTGAACTAGCGGAGGGGGATAATGAGCAGTTCTTC.

CDR3: CATSEREGVPDTQYF. In DNA, the CDR3 is TGTGCCACCAGTGAGAGGGAGGGGGTCCCAGATACGCAGTATTTT. V gene TRBV24-1 combines with J gene TRBJ2-3; weak D call: TRBD2 (7 bases). The CDR3 loop spans 15 amino acids. Germline V gene data show CDR1 as KGHDR and CDR2 as SFDVKD. V shed 4 bases and J shed 4 bases, with 14 bases lying between them.

The chain employs TRBV6-5 and TRBJ2-1; D perhaps matches TRBD1 (6 bases). The germline V and J ends were trimmed by 2 bases and 1 base, with 9 bases remaining between them. CDR1 is MNHEY and CDR2 is SVGAGI in the germline V gene. The CDR3 is 15 amino acids. DNA for the CDR3: TGTGCCAGCAGTTACACGGACAGTTCCTACAATGAGCAGTTCTTC. Its translation: CASSYTDSSYNEQFF.

This clone was found once. The rearrangement joins TRBV2 to TRBJ1-1; D is possibly TRBD1 (6 bases). From germline, CDR1 is SNHLY and CDR2 FYNNEI. Trimming took 6 bases from V and 0 from J, leaving 8 bases between them. There are 13 residues in the CDR3. The CDR3 nucleotides are TGTGCCAGCAGCGGACAGTTGAACACTGAAGCTTTCTTT. Translation gives CASSGQLNTEAFF.

This clone has just a few counts. The V and J genes are TRBV7-3 and TRBJ2-2, with 9 bases identical to TRBD1. Unmatched junction bases numbered 7, after V lost 8 bases and J lost 0 bases. Germline V gene sequence: CDR1 SGHTA, CDR2 FQGTGA. This CDR3 is built from 16 residues. The CDR3: CASGFRQGANTGELFF. CDR3 in DNA: TGTGCCAGCGGATTTCGACAGGGGGCGAACACCGGGGAGCTGTTTTTT.

V gene TRBV4-1 combines with J gene TRBJ1-1, with TRBD1 as a possible D gene (5 bases). V lost 0 bases and J lost 2, with 13 bases in between. This CDR3 spans 16 amino acids. Germline V gene data show CDR1 as MGHRA and CDR2 as YSYEKL. As DNA, the CDR3 is TGCGCCAGCAGCCAAGATGCAGGGATCCCAAACACTGAAGCTTTCTTT. Amino acid sequence: CASSQDAGIPNTEAFF.

The gene calls are TRBV19 and TRBJ2-1; 9 bases line up with TRBD2. CDR3 length: 16 amino acids. CDR1 is LNHDA and CDR2 is SQIVND in the germline V gene (reference sequence). V was pared by 9 bases and J by 10 bases, with 19 bases of the junction left unmatched. Written as DNA, the CDR3 is TGTGCCAGCATCCACTCGGGTAGCGGGAGATTTGGCGAGCAGTTCTTC. Its protein is CASIHSGSGRFGEQFF.

This chain links TRBV5-1 with TRBJ1-1; D not certain. The V and J ends lost 1 base and 5 bases respectively, with 12 bases between them. Germline V gene lookup returns CDR1 SGHRS and CDR2 YFSETQ. This CDR3 is built from 14 residues. The DNA for the CDR3 is TGCGCCAGCAGCTTGAACGGGGTTGAAACTGAAGCTTTCTTT. Residues: CASSLNGVETEAFF. Full variable domain (rest looked up from reference TRBV5-1 and TRBJ1-1): KAGVTQTPRYLIKTRGQQVTLSCSPISGHRSVSWYQQTPGQGLQFLFEYFSETQRNKGNFPGRFSGRQFSNSRSEMNVSTLELGDSALYLCASSLNGVETEAFFGQGTRLTVV.

The CDR3 DNA is TGTGCCAGCAGTCCCGCAGGGGGAGCTGGCTACACCTTC. Amino acids: CASSPAGGAGYTF. The genes are TRBV12-3 or TRBV12-4 and TRBJ1-2, with 7 bases lining up with TRBD1. The CDR3 has 13 amino acids. The trim removed 5 bases at V and 7 bases at J, leaving 7 bases unmatched.

This clone turned up a few times. The chain uses TRBV20-1 and TRBJ1-5; a possible D gene is TRBD1 (6 bases). Trimming shortened V by 3 bases and J by 5 bases, and 11 bases separated the two germline ends. CDR1 and CDR2 from the germline V gene are DFQATT and SNEGSKA (reference sequence). This CDR3 spans 13 amino acids. CDR3 loop: CSASIQGDQPQHF. The DNA for the CDR3 is TGCAGTGCTAGTATACAGGGAGATCAGCCCCAGCATTTT.

V usage is TRBV28 and J usage is TRBJ2-5; a weak D match, TRBD2 (7 bases). CDR1 MDHEN and CDR2 SYDVKM come from the germline V gene. V lost 8 bases and J lost 3, with 16 bases in between. There are 14 residues in the CDR3. CDR3 sequence: CASGGAGAKETQYF. In DNA form, the CDR3 reads TGTGCCAGCGGGGGGGCAGGGGCCAAAGAGACCCAGTACTTC.

This rearrangement joins TRBV9 to TRBJ2-1; 10 bases map to TRBD2. V was clipped by 4 bases and J by 4 bases; unmatched bases: 8. Germline loops: CDR1 SGDLS, CDR2 YYNGEE. The CDR3 totals 16 residues. CDR3: CASSSRGAGGYNEQFF. The DNA for the CDR3 is TGTGCCAGCAGCTCCCGAGGAGCGGGAGGGTACAATGAGCAGTTCTTC.

The J gene is TRBJ2-1, the V gene TRBV11-2, with TRBD1 as a possible D gene (6 bases). The V end was cut by 3 bases, the J end by 7 bases, with 19 bases between. CDR3 length: 16 amino acids. Germline-derived CDR1 and CDR2 are SGHAT and FQNNGV. CDR3 region: CASSFRIPAQGNEQFF. The CDR3 DNA is TGTGCCAGCAGCTTTAGAATCCCAGCCCAGGGGAATGAGCAGTTCTTC.

The V and J genes are TRBV18 and TRBJ2-3; TRBD2 agrees at 12 bases. In germline, CDR1 is KGHSH, CDR2 LQKENI. This CDR3 region has 17 residues. Trimming took 2 bases from V and 2 from J; bases not matched to a gene: 5. This chain's CDR3 is CASSPSGLAGNTDTQYF. DNA of the CDR3: TGTGCCAGCTCACCAAGCGGACTAGCGGGAAACACAGATACGCAGTATTTT.

This chain uses TRBV9 with TRBJ2-7; 8 nucleotides align to TRBD2. Germline assignment: CDR1 SGDLS and CDR2 YYNGEE. The CDR3 consists of 15 residues. The V gene end was trimmed by 4 bases and the J gene end by 6 bases; junction bases not matched to a gene: 12. Written as DNA, the CDR3 is TGTGCCAGCAGCCCCGGGGGGGCCCTTTCGGGCGAGCAGTACTTC. Translating gives CASSPGGALSGEQYF.

The CDR3 loop is CAIGDTGNNQPQHF. CDR3 DNA: TGTGCCATCGGGGACACAGGGAATAATCAGCCCCAGCATTTT. The chain recombines TRBV10-3 with TRBJ1-5, with TRBD1 as a possible D gene (6 bases). V lost 8 bases and J lost 4, with 15 bases in between. Germline values: CDR1 ENHRY, CDR2 SYGVKD. The CDR3 length is 14 residues.

This chain links TRBV15 with TRBJ2-2, with D perhaps TRBD1 (5 bases). Germline V gene lookup returns CDR1 LNHNV and CDR2 YYDKDF (reference sequence). V lost 2 bases and J lost 1, with 5 bases in between. The CDR3 contains 14 residues. This CDR3 is CATSRQGNTGELFF. DNA for the CDR3: TGTGCCACCAGCAGACAGGGGAACACCGGGGAGCTGTTTTTT.

The chain is built from TRBV12-3 or TRBV12-4 and TRBJ2-7, with D hard to call. The V end lost 5 bases, the J end lost 2 bases, and 7 bases lay between the germline ends. CDR3 size: 12 residues. In nucleotides, the CDR3 is TGTGCCAGCAGTAACAGACCCTACGAGCAGTACTTC. Its translation is CASSNRPYEQYF.

The genes are TRBV6-5 and TRBJ1-4; perhaps TRBD1 as D (5 bases). Germline V CDR1 and CDR2: MNHEY, SVGAGI. This CDR3 has 15 residues. The V end lost 7 bases, the J end lost 8 bases, and 20 bases lay between the germline ends. CDR3 protein: CASNSGAGRAEKLFF. CDR3 nucleotide sequence: TGTGCCAGCAACTCTGGGGCAGGGAGGGCGGAAAAACTGTTTTTT.

V and J are TRBV24-1 and TRBJ2-7, with D possibly TRBD2 on 6 matching bases. CDR1 and CDR2 (germline): KGHDR, SFDVKD. With 3 bases removed from V and 5 bases from J, the gap between germline ends came to 16 bases. The length of the CDR3 is 15 residues. The CDR3 loop is CATSDEGGGFHEQYV. The CDR3 DNA reads TGTGCCACCAGTGATGAGGGAGGAGGATTTCACGAGCAGTACGTC.

CDR3 loop: CASSNSTEADPGETQYF. The CDR3 DNA follows: TGTGCCAGCAGCAACTCCACGGAAGCGGATCCGGGGGAGACCCAGTACTTC. The V gene is TRBV21-1, the J gene TRBJ2-5; TRBD2, as called in the table, went unchecked against the DNA. TRBV21-1 constitutes a pseudogene. CDR3 size: 17 residues.

This chain uses TRBV6-5 with TRBJ1-6, with 8 bases lining up with TRBD1. Germline CDR1 MNHEY, CDR2 SVGAGI. V trimming: 6 bases; J trimming: 9 bases; junction bases outside the gene matches: 4. The CDR3 totals 13 residues. Written as DNA, the CDR3 is TGTGCCAGCAGGGGGACAGGTGGTTCACCCCTCCACTTT. Its translation is CASRGTGGSPLHF.

V is TRBV19 and J is TRBJ1-2, with D uncertain. Per germline, CDR1 LNHDA and CDR2 SQIVND (reference sequence). V was shortened by 5 bases and J by 8 bases, with 12 bases between the two germline ends. The CDR3 covers 12 residues. The CDR3 protein is CASSFGVRGYTF. In nucleotides, the CDR3 is TGTGCCAGTAGTTTCGGGGTTAGAGGCTACACCTTC. Full variable domain (remainder filled in from reference TRBV19 and TRBJ1-2): DGGITQSPKYLFRKEGQNVTLSCEQNLNHDAMYWYRQDPGQGLRLIYYSQIVNDFQKGDIAEGYSVSREKKESFPLTVTSAQKNPTAFYLCASSFGVRGYTFGSGTRLTVV.

The genes are TRBV15 and TRBJ2-5; TRBD2 agrees at 12 bases. The CDR3 length is 15 residues. The V and J ends lost 7 bases and 4 bases, in that order; junction bases with no gene match: 7. Germline V gene data show CDR1 as LNHNV and CDR2 as YYDKDF (reference sequence). The CDR3 sequence is CATTSSGGAGETQYF. The CDR3 DNA reads as TGTGCCACCACATCTAGCGGGGGGGCCGGAGAGACCCAGTACTTC. Based on the CDR3 plus reference TRBV15 and TRBJ2-5, the full variable domain is DAMVIQNPRYQVTQFGKPVTLSCSQTLNHNVMYWYQQKSSQAPKLLFHYYDKDFNNEADTPDNFQSRRPNTSFCFLDIRSPGLGDTAMYLCATTSSGGAGETQYFGPGTRLLVL.